This paragraph reports one T cell receptor (beta chain). Under the authors' procedure: Amplification from reference gene primers served as the basis for estimated nucleated cell counts. Generated by immunoSEQ multiplex PCR, the TCRdb table keeps only in-frame clones and is missing some. V, J and clone size reflect that table, while D and trimming were determined from the DNA. The sample has some 270,000 clones, roughly 84% seen once. The data are from a study of blood T cell repertoires in COVID-19. About the research overall: In each case, the material was cDNA or gDNA derived from T cells, B-cell-depleted T cells, or PBMCs.

Membership in each cohort depended on participant-reported clinical history. Before being deemed recovered, Cohort 3 donors had two negative PCRs, clearance, or symptom resolution. Germline CDR1 reads SGHNT; CDR2 reads YYREEE (reference sequence). V gave up 4 bases and J gave up 0 bases, with 14 bases separating them. The CDR3 has 16 residues. This chain connects TRBV5-4 to TRBJ1-3, with D possibly matching TRBD1 (5 bases). The clonotype originates from a man between 45 and 60 years old who had recovered from COVID-19. Sequencing used PBMCs or T cells enriched from blood (not recorded which). The CDR3 region is CASSPGGTTSGNTIYF. CDR3 coding DNA: TGTGCCAGCAGCCCTGGGGGGACGACCTCTGGAAACACCATATATTTT.